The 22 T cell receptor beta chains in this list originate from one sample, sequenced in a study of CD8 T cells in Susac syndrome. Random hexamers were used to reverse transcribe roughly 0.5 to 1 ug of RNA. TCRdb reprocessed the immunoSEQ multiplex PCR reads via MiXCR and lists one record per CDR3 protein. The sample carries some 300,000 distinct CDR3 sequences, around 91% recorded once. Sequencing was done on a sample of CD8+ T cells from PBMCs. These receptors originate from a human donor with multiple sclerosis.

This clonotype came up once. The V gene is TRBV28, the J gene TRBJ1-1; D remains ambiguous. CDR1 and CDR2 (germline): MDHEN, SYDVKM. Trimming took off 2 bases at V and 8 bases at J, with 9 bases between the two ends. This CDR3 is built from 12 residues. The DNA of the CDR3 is TGTGCCAGCAGTTTAAGTTCCTCCGAAGCTTTCTTT. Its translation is CASSLSSSEAFF.

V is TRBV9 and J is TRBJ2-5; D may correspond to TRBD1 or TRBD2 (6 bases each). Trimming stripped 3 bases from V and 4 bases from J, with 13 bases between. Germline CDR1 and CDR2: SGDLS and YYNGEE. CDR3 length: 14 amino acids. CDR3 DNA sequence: TGTGCCAGCAGCGCCGGAGGGGGAGGAGAGACCCAGTACTTC. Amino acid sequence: CASSAGGGGETQYF.

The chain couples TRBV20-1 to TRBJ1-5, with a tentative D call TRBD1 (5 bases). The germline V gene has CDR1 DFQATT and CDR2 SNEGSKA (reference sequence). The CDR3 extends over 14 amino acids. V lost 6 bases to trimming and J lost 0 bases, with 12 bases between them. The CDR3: CSATGQYSNQPQHF. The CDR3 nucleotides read TGCAGTGCCACCGGACAATATAGCAATCAGCCCCAGCATTTT.

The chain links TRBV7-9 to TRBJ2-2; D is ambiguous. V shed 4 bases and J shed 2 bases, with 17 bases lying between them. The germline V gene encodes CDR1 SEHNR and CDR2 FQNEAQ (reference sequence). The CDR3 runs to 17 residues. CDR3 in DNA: TGTGCCAGCAGCTCTGGACCGAAAGACCTTAACACCGGGGAGCTGTTTTTT. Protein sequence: CASSSGPKDLNTGELFF.

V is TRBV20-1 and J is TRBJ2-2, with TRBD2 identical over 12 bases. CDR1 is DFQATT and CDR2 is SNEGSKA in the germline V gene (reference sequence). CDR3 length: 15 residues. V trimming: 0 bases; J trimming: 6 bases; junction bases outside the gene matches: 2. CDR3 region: CSARDLAGGPGELFF. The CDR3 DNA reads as TGCAGTGCTAGAGATCTAGCGGGGGGGCCCGGGGAGCTGTTTTTT.

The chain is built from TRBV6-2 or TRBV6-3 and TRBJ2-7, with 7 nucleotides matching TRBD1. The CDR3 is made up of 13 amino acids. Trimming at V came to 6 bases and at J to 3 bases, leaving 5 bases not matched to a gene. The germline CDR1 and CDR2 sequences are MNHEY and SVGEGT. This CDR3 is CASSRDSYYEQYF. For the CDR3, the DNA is TGTGCCAGCAGCCGGGACAGCTACTACGAGCAGTACTTC.

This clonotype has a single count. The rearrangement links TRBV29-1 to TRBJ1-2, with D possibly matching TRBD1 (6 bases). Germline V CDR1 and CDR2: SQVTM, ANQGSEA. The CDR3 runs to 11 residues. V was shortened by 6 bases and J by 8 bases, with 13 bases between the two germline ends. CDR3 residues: CSVPGEGGYTF. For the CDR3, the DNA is TGCAGCGTCCCAGGGGAGGGAGGCTACACCTTC.

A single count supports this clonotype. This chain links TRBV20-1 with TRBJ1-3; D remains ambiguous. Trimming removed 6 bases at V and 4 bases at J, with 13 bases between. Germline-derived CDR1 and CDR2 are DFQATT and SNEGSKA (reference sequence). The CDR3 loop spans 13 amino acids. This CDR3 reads CSALLGPGNTIYF. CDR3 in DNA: TGCAGTGCCCTATTAGGCCCCGGAAACACCATATATTTT.

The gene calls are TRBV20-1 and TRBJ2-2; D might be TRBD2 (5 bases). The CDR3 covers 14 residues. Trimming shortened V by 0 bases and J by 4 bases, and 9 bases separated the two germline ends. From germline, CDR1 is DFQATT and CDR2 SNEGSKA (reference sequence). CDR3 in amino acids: CSARDPRGTGELFF. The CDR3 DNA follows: TGCAGTGCTAGAGATCCCCGGGGCACCGGGGAGCTGTTTTTT.

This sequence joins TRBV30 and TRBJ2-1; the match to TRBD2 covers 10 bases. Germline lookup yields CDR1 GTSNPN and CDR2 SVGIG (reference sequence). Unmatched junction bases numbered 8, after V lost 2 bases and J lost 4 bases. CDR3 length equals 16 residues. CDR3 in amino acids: CAWSFTLAGLYNEQFF. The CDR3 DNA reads TGTGCCTGGAGTTTTACACTAGCGGGACTATACAATGAGCAGTTCTTC.

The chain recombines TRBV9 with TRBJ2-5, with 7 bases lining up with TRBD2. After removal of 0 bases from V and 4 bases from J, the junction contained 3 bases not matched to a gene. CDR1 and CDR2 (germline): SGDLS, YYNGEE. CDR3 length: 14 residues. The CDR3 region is CASSVGGGTETQYF. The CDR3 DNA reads TGTGCCAGCAGCGTAGGGGGAGGGACAGAGACCCAGTACTTC.

DNA of the CDR3: TGTGCCAGCACCGGGGCATGGGATACGCAGTATTTT. It yields the protein CASTGAWDTQYF. V gene TRBV12-3 or TRBV12-4 combines with J gene TRBJ2-3, with D perhaps assigned TRBD1 or TRBD2 (5 bases each). V was shortened by 7 bases and J by 6 bases, with 11 bases between the two germline ends. The CDR3 totals 12 residues.

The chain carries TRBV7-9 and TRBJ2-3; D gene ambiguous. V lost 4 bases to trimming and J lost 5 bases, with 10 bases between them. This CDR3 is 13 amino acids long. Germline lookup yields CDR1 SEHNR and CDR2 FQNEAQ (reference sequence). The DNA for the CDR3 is TGTGCCAGCAGCTCGCCGCCGGGAGATACGCAGTATTTT. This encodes CASSSPPGDTQYF.

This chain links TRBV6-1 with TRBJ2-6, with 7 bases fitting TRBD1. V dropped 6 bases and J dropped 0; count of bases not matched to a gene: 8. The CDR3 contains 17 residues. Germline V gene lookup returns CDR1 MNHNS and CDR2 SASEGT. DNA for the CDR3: TGTGCCAGCAGACCACAGGGGCCGCTCTCTGGGGCCAACGTCCTGACTTTC. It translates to CASRPQGPLSGANVLTF.

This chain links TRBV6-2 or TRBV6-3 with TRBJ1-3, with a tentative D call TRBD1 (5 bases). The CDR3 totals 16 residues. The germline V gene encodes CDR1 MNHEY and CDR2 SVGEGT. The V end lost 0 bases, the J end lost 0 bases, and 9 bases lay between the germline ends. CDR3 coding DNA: TGTGCCAGCAGTTACTCGGGACGGAGCTCTGGAAACACCATATATTTT. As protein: CASSYSGRSSGNTIYF.

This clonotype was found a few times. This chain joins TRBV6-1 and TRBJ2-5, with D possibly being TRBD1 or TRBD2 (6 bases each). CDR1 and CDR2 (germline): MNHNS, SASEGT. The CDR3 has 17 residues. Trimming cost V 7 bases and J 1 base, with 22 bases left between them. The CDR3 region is CASTPGAHGGFQETQYF. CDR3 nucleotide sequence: TGTGCCAGCACCCCGGGGGCACACGGGGGCTTCCAAGAGACCCAGTACTTC.

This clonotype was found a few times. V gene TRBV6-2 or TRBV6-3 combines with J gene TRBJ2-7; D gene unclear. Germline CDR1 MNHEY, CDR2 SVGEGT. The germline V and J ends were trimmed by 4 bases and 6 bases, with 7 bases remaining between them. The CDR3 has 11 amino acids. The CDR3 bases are TGTGCCAGCAGTTCTATGGGCGAGCAGTACTTC. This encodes CASSSMGEQYF.

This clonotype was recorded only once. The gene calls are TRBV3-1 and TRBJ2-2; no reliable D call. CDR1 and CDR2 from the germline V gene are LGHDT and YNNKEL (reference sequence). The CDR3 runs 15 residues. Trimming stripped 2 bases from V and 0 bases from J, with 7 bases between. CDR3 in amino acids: CASSQRLANTGELFF. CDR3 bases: TGTGCCAGCAGCCAAAGGCTAGCGAACACCGGGGAGCTGTTTTTT.

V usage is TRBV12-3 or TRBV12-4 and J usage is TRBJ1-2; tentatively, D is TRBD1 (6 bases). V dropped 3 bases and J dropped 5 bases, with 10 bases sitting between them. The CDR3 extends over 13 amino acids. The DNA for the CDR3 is TGTGCCAGCAGTTTGGGGGCGAGGTATGGCTACACCTTC. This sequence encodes CASSLGARYGYTF.

The CDR3 spells CASSPFASENNEQFF. The CDR3 nucleotides are TGTGCCAGCAGTCCCTTCGCTAGCGAAAACAATGAGCAGTTCTTC. The chain has TRBV27 and TRBJ2-1; possibly TRBD2 for D (6 bases). V lost 5 bases to trimming and J lost 5 bases, with 16 bases between them. The CDR3 sequence is 15 residues long. Germline assignment: CDR1 MNHEY and CDR2 SMNVEV (reference sequence).

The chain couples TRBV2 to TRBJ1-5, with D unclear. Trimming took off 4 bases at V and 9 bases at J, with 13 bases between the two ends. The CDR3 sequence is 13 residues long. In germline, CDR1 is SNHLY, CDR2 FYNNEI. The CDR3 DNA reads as TGTGCCAGCAGTGTTGGCGGTGTATTGCCCCAGCATTTT. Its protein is CASSVGGVLPQHF. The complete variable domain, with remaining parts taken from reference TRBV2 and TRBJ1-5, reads EPEVTQTPSHQVTQMGQEVILRCVPISNHLYFYWYRQILGQKVEFLVSFYNNEISEKSEIFDDQFSVERPDGSNFTLKIRSTKLEDSAMYFCASSVGGVLPQHFGDGTRLSIL.

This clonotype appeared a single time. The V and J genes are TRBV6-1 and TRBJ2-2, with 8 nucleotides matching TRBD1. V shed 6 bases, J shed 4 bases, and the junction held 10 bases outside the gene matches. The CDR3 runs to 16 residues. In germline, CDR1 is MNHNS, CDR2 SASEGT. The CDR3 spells CASRNPRGQSTGELFF. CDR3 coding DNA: TGTGCCAGCAGGAACCCCAGGGGGCAGAGCACCGGGGAGCTGTTTTTT.